The T cell receptor (beta chain) described here comes from a study of T cell responses to AZD1222 COVID-19 vaccine. Study conclusions and caveats: Spike regions recognized by vaccine-associated CD4 TCRs spanned the protein, led by 160-218 and 743-854.

Pooling of second doses given at about 4 or about 12 weeks was done. The CDR3 has 14 amino acids. J was trimmed by 2 bases and V by 3 bases; bases with no gene match: 4. Per the germline V gene, CDR1 is SGHNT and CDR2 is YYREEE (reference sequence). Libraries were prepared by immunoSEQ multiplex PCR; TCRdb keeps only in-frame clonotypes and omits some of them. The repertoire holds 100,000 to 120,000 clones, with roughly 92% as singletons. Details on this clone: Its antigen is not known.

The sequence came from an adult who received the AZD1222 COVID-19 vaccine. The material was peripheral blood, obtained 28 days after the second AZD1222 dose. The chain is built from TRBV5-4 and TRBJ1-2, with 7 bases aligning to TRBD1. CDR3 loop: CASSSDRRNYGYTF. In nucleotides, the CDR3 is TGTGCCAGCAGCTCGGACAGGAGAAACTATGGCTACACCTTC.